The clone carrying this T cell receptor beta chain was seen only a few times. The antigen remains undetermined. Germline V gene sequence: CDR1 LNHDA, CDR2 SQIVND (reference sequence). Trimming shortened V by 2 bases and J by 8 bases, and 12 bases separated the two germline ends. The CDR3 is 13 residues long. This sample stems from a study of T-cell memory formation after mild COVID-19. General study findings and limits: Some responding clones appeared in pre-infection memory, suggesting cross-reactive memory joined.

cDNA libraries for TCR alpha and TCR beta, carrying sample barcodes and UMIs, came from 5'RACE with constant-segment primers. TCRdb itself ran the 5' RACE reads through MiXCR, one entry per CDR3 protein. The data hold about 250,000 distinct CDR3 sequences, with just over 15% observed a single time. The origin of this receptor is an adult woman who had mild COVID-19 (a few samples of this study predate the infection). Cell type and time point are not known. The material sequenced was PBMCs or a T cell subset sorted from them (not recorded which). The genes are TRBV19 and TRBJ1-2; D is unresolved. The CDR3 loop is CASSITNGGGYTF. For the CDR3, the DNA is TGTGCCAGTAGTATAACCAACGGTGGGGGCTACACCTTC.